The 18 T cell receptor beta chains below were found in one sample sequenced in a study of identifying expanded T cells in peripheral blood. Sequencing used immunoSEQ multiplex PCR; TCRdb keeps in-frame clones, though not all of them. The sample lists about 100,000 clones; approximately 88% were seen once. Sequencing input: blood. These receptor sequences come from a person aged 18 to 69 in good health.

The chain combines TRBV27 with TRBJ1-2; D gene unclear. Germline assignment: CDR1 MNHEY and CDR2 SMNVEV (reference sequence). Trimming took 2 bases from V and 1 from J, leaving 8 bases between them. CDR3 length: 14 residues. CDR3 amino acids: CASSLRGYNYGYTF. As DNA, the CDR3 is TGTGCCAGCAGTTTAAGAGGTTATAACTATGGCTACACCTTC.

This clone showed up just once. The V and J genes are TRBV2 and TRBJ1-3; D is uncertain. Trimming pared 3 bases from V and 0 bases from J, leaving 9 bases between. Germline V lookup: CDR1 SNHLY, CDR2 FYNNEI. The CDR3 length is 15 residues. The CDR3 nucleotides are TGTGCCAGCAGTGATGGGCAGAGCTCTGGAAACACCATATATTTT. This gives the protein CASSDGQSSGNTIYF.

The chain recombines TRBV9 with TRBJ2-1; 7 bases agree with TRBD1. The CDR3 consists of 15 residues. The J segment lost 2 bases and the V segment lost 3 bases, leaving 5 bases of the junction unmatched. CDR1 is SGDLS and CDR2 is YYNGEE in the germline V gene. The DNA for the CDR3 is TGTGCCAGCAGCGGATCCGGGACAGCCTACAATGAGCAGTTCTTC. It encodes CASSGSGTAYNEQFF.

In nucleotides, the CDR3 is TGTGCCAGTAGTAGGCCGCGGGTAATGAACACTGAAGCTTTCTTT. It encodes CASSRPRVMNTEAFF. This chain links TRBV19 with TRBJ1-1; D is unclear. V was shortened by 4 bases and J by 0 bases, with 12 bases between the two germline ends. Germline CDR1 and CDR2: LNHDA and SQIVND (reference sequence). This CDR3 comprises 15 residues.

The CDR3, as DNA: TGTGCCAGCAGTTACTCGACTCCCGAGCAGTACTTC. Translating gives CASSYSTPEQYF. The gene calls are TRBV6-5 and TRBJ2-7; unclear D gene. This CDR3 comprises 12 residues. V shed 0 bases and J shed 6 bases, with 6 bases lying between them. Germline V CDR1 and CDR2: MNHEY, SVGAGI.

Comment on this clone: The same CDR3 arises from other DNA sequences in this sample as well. The chain joins TRBV18 to TRBJ1-5, with D perhaps TRBD1 (5 bases). The V gene's germline CDR1 is KGHSH and CDR2 LQKENI. V dropped 3 bases and J dropped 4 bases, with 7 bases sitting between them. CDR3 length equals 13 residues. DNA for the CDR3: TGTGCCAGCTCACCGGACACAAATCAGCCCCAGCATTTT. Translated: CASSPDTNQPQHF.

The chain links TRBV30 to TRBJ2-2, with 7 bases aligning to TRBD1. Trimming at V came to 4 bases and at J to 5 bases, leaving 10 bases not matched to a gene. Germline V CDR1 and CDR2: GTSNPN, SVGIG (reference sequence). This CDR3 contains 15 residues. CDR3 sequence: CAWITGEMGTGELFF. DNA for the CDR3: TGTGCCTGGATTACAGGGGAGATGGGAACCGGGGAGCTGTTTTTT. The whole variable domain, remainder taken from reference TRBV30 and TRBJ2-2, is SQTIHQWPATLVQPVGSPLSLECTVEGTSNPNLYWYRQAAGRGLQLLFYSVGIGQISSEVPQNLSASRPQDRQFILSSKKLLLSDSGFYLCAWITGEMGTGELFFGEGSRLTVL.

J is TRBJ1-1 and V is TRBV5-6; 8 positions match TRBD1. The V and J ends lost 1 base and 9 bases, in that order; junction bases with no gene match: 17. This CDR3 has 17 amino acids. CDR1 and CDR2 from the germline V gene are SGHDT and YYEEEE. This chain's CDR3 is CASSLLGGQTGERKAFF. CDR3 sequence (DNA): TGTGCCAGCAGCTTGTTGGGGGGACAGACAGGGGAACGTAAAGCTTTCTTT.

The chain has TRBV7-9 and TRBJ2-7; D is ambiguous. Germline loops: CDR1 SEHNR, CDR2 FQNEAQ (reference sequence). The CDR3 covers 17 residues. Trimming took off 5 bases at V and 8 bases at J, with 28 bases between the two ends. The CDR3 loop reads CASSLRGSSGQTSQQYF. The DNA for the CDR3 is TGTGCCAGCAGCCTCAGAGGCTCGTCAGGCCAGACATCACAGCAGTACTTC. Based on the CDR3 plus reference TRBV7-9 and TRBJ2-7, the full variable domain is DTGVSQNPRHKITKRGQNVTFRCDPISEHNRLYWYRQTLGQGPEFLTYFQNEAQLEKSRLLSDRFSAERPKGSFSTLEIQRTEQGDSAMYLCASSLRGSSGQTSQQYFGPGTRLTVT.

The V gene is TRBV18, the J gene TRBJ2-1, with D perhaps matching TRBD2 (5 bases). Germline V gene lookup returns CDR1 KGHSH and CDR2 LQKENI. The CDR3 has 15 residues. V was clipped by 3 bases and J by 3 bases, with 12 bases between them. CDR3 sequence: CASSPLQAVYNEQFF. The DNA for the CDR3 is TGTGCCAGCTCACCTCTACAAGCGGTCTACAATGAGCAGTTCTTC. The full variable domain, with the rest looked up from reference TRBV18 and TRBJ2-1, is NAGVMQNPRHLVRRRGQEARLRCSPMKGHSHVYWYRQLPEEGLKFMVYLQKENIIDESGMPKERFSAEFPKEGPSILRIQQVVRGDSAAYFCASSPLQAVYNEQFFGPGTRLTVL.

The sample holds one count of this clone. The gene calls are TRBV9 and TRBJ2-2; D ambiguous. CDR1 is SGDLS, CDR2 YYNGEE, per germline. The ends were cut back, 0 bases at V and 2 bases at J, with 5 bases in the middle. CDR3 length: 14 residues. Written as DNA, the CDR3 is TGTGCCAGCAGCGTAGCCTTTAACACCGGGGAGCTGTTTTTT. Translating gives CASSVAFNTGELFF.

The J gene is TRBJ1-1, the V gene TRBV18; the D is unclear. Looked up from germline, CDR1 is KGHSH and CDR2 is LQKENI. The CDR3 length is 13 residues. Trimming left V 0 bases short and J 1 base short, with 3 bases between. CDR3 sequence reads: CASSPPENTEAFF. The CDR3 DNA reads as TGTGCCAGCTCACCACCAGAGAACACTGAAGCTTTCTTT. Based on the CDR3 plus reference TRBV18 and TRBJ1-1, the full variable domain is NAGVMQNPRHLVRRRGQEARLRCSPMKGHSHVYWYRQLPEEGLKFMVYLQKENIIDESGMPKERFSAEFPKEGPSILRIQQVVRGDSAAYFCASSPPENTEAFFGQGTRLTVV.

This sequence joins TRBV2 and TRBJ1-2; D possibly corresponds to TRBD1 (6 bases). In germline, CDR1 is SNHLY, CDR2 FYNNEI. V was pared by 5 bases and J by 5 bases, with 6 bases between. CDR3 size: 11 residues. The chain's CDR3 is CASSRGYGYTF. CDR3 DNA: TGTGCCAGCAGTAGGGGGTATGGCTACACCTTC.

This sequence joins TRBV19 and TRBJ2-1; the D gene is possibly TRBD2 (6 bases). Trimming shortened V by 5 bases and J by 3 bases, and 14 bases separated the two germline ends. Germline V gives CDR1 LNHDA, CDR2 SQIVND (reference sequence). The CDR3 has 15 amino acids. As DNA, the CDR3 is TGTGCCAGTAGTGGCTTGGGACTCGGCTACAATGAGCAGTTCTTC. Amino acid sequence: CASSGLGLGYNEQFF.

This chain joins TRBV30 and TRBJ2-5; 9 positions match TRBD1. The germline gives CDR1 GTSNPN, CDR2 SVGIG (reference sequence). The CDR3 contains 15 residues. Germline trimming cut 3 bases from V and 9 bases from J; bases unmatched to any gene: 14. The CDR3 region is CAWSRKGQGHSAQYF. In nucleotides, the CDR3 is TGTGCCTGGAGCAGAAAGGGACAGGGTCACTCGGCCCAGTACTTC.

The V call is TRBV7-9, the J call TRBJ2-3; D gene uncertain. The germline V and J ends were trimmed by 6 bases and 3 bases, with 4 bases remaining between them. This CDR3 is built from 11 residues. CDR1 is SEHNR and CDR2 is FQNEAQ in the germline V gene (reference sequence). The CDR3: CASRKTDTQYF. CDR3 nucleotides: TGTGCCAGCAGAAAAACAGATACGCAGTATTTT.

J is TRBJ2-2 and V is TRBV16; D is unresolved. Germline loops: CDR1 KGHSY, CDR2 FQNENV. This CDR3 region has 16 residues. V gave up 0 bases and J gave up 0 bases, with 8 bases separating them. CDR3 sequence reads: CASSQSYRSNTGELFF. CDR3 coding DNA: TGTGCCAGCAGCCAATCCTACAGATCGAACACCGGGGAGCTGTTTTTT. Using reference TRBV16 and TRBJ2-2 for the parts outside the CDR3, the full variable domain is GEEVAQTPKHLVRGEGQKAKLYCAPIKGHSYVFWYQQVLKNEFKFLISFQNENVFDETGMPKERFSAKCLPNSPCSLEIQATKLEDSAVYFCASSQSYRSNTGELFFGEGSRLTVL.

The sample holds a few counts of this clone. The chain employs TRBV30 and TRBJ1-1, with D perhaps TRBD1 (6 bases). Germline CDR1 GTSNPN, CDR2 SVGIG (reference sequence). Trimming removed 3 bases at V and 11 bases at J, with 16 bases between. This CDR3 comprises 12 residues. For the CDR3, the DNA is TGTGCCTGGAGCATGGGCACAGGGACGGCTTTCTTT. Translating gives CAWSMGTGTAFF. Full variable domain (remainder filled in from reference TRBV30 and TRBJ1-1): SQTIHQWPATLVQPVGSPLSLECTVEGTSNPNLYWYRQAAGRGLQLLFYSVGIGQISSEVPQNLSASRPQDRQFILSSKKLLLSDSGFYLCAWSMGTGTAFFGQGTRLTVV.